The clone carrying this T cell receptor (beta chain) was seen many times. Researchers took RNA transcripts and amplified the TCR beta CDR3 regions from them. The primer set for the first-round RT-PCR of the TCR CDR3 was HTBI. TCRdb re-called the multiplex PCR reads through MiXCR, storing one row per CDR3 protein. Of 200,000 to 250,000 distinct CDR3 sequences in the sample, approximately 25% were seen once. Germline V gene lookup returns CDR1 LNHDA and CDR2 SQIVND (reference sequence). The CDR3 contains 15 residues. Germline trimming cut 5 bases from V and 4 bases from J; bases unmatched to any gene: 6. The data were obtained in a study of T cells in Graves' hyperthyroidism and ophthalmopathy.

Input material: blood. The TCR was taken from a woman aged 35 to 49 with Graves' ophthalmopathy. The chain uses TRBV19 and TRBJ2-7; 12 positions match TRBD1. CDR3 nucleotide sequence: TGTGCCAGTAGTGCCCGGGACAGGGGGCCTTACGAGCAGTACTTC. It is translated as CASSARDRGPYEQYF.